This entry lists 9 T cell receptor beta chains sequenced from one sample in a study of blood T cell repertoires in COVID-19. Clones were sequenced by immunoSEQ multiplex PCR, and TCRdb holds only the in-frame ones, with some missing. The table shows some 41,000 clones, with around 93% occurring only once. The sample comprised peripheral blood. These receptors were collected from a woman in her 30s in a cohort sampled during active COVID-19.

This chain joins TRBV27 and TRBJ1-2, with a weak D call TRBD1 (5 bases). Germline CDR1 is MNHEY and CDR2 is SMNVEV (reference sequence). Trimming pared 4 bases from V and 8 bases from J, leaving 11 bases between. This CDR3 has 12 amino acids. CDR3 sequence (DNA): TGTGCCAGCAGTTCTGCGGGGGAAGGCTACACCTTC. It codes for CASSSAGEGYTF.

A few counts support this clone. The chain carries TRBV25-1 and TRBJ1-1; D gene ambiguous. The CDR3 consists of 12 residues. V was shortened by 11 bases and J by 4 bases, with 14 bases between the two germline ends. Per germline, CDR1 MGHDK and CDR2 SYGVNS. In DNA form, the CDR3 reads TGTGCCGTCCGGGATCCCGGCACTGAAGCTTTCTTT. It codes for CAVRDPGTEAFF.

The rearrangement links TRBV19 to TRBJ2-7; D is perhaps TRBD1 (6 bases). Germline CDR1 and CDR2: LNHDA and SQIVND (reference sequence). Deletions cut 9 bases from V and 1 base from J, with 10 bases between. This CDR3 comprises 12 residues. The CDR3 spells CARITGSYEQYF. The DNA for the CDR3 is TGTGCCAGGATTACAGGGTCCTACGAGCAGTACTTC.

This clone was found once. The chain is built from TRBV3-1 (or the pseudogene TRBV3-2) and TRBJ1-6; 8 bases line up with TRBD1. The CDR3 length is 13 residues. Germline loops: CDR1 LGHDT, CDR2 YNNKEL (reference sequence). Germline trimming cut 10 bases from V and 7 bases from J; bases unmatched to any gene: 6. CDR3 nucleotides: TGTGCCACTACGGACAGGGACAATTCACCCCTCCACTTT. Residues: CATTDRDNSPLHF.

This chain connects TRBV27 to TRBJ2-6, with TRBD1 identical over 7 bases. J lost 0 bases, V lost 8 bases, and 10 bases had no gene match. CDR1 and CDR2 (germline): MNHEY, SMNVEV (reference sequence). This CDR3 region has 17 residues. The CDR3 here is CASRRGQGSSGANVLTF. The CDR3, as DNA: TGTGCCAGCCGTAGGGGGCAGGGTAGCTCTGGGGCCAACGTCCTGACTTTC.

The chain uses TRBV28 and TRBJ2-7; TRBD2 matches at 8 bases. Per germline, CDR1 MDHEN and CDR2 SYDVKM. J gave up 4 bases and V 2 bases, and 16 bases lay outside the gene matches. This CDR3 is 18 amino acids long. The CDR3 region is CASSLIRGVAGGRYEQYF. In DNA form, the CDR3 reads TGTGCCAGCAGTTTAATACGTGGTGTGGCGGGAGGACGATACGAGCAGTACTTC.

V gene TRBV3-1 (or the pseudogene TRBV3-2) combines with J gene TRBJ2-7; 8 bases match TRBD1. CDR3 length: 14 amino acids. After removal of 3 bases from V and 3 bases from J, the junction contained 4 bases not matched to a gene. Germline CDR1 LGHDT, CDR2 YNNKEL (reference sequence). CDR3 nucleotide sequence: TGTGCCAGCAGCCACGGGACAGGAAACTACGAGCAGTACTTC. It codes for CASSHGTGNYEQYF.

This clone was detected a few times. CDR3 coding DNA: TGCGCCAGCAGCTACTCCGGACTAGCGGGAGTGTACAATGAGCAGTTCTTC. Translating it yields CASSYSGLAGVYNEQFF. V and J are TRBV5-1 and TRBJ2-1; TRBD2 matches 13 bases. The germline CDR1 and CDR2 sequences are SGHRS and YFSETQ. V shed 3 bases and J 4 bases; nucleotides not matched to a gene: 7. This CDR3 has 17 amino acids.

The rearrangement links TRBV24-1 to TRBJ1-3; TRBD1 might be the D (6 bases). CDR1 is KGHDR and CDR2 is SFDVKD in the germline V gene. Trimming left V 8 bases short and J 2 bases short, with 12 bases between. The CDR3 contains 14 residues. CDR3 DNA sequence: TGTGCCACCATATGGACAGCGACTGGAAACACCATATATTTT. Translating it yields CATIWTATGNTIYF.